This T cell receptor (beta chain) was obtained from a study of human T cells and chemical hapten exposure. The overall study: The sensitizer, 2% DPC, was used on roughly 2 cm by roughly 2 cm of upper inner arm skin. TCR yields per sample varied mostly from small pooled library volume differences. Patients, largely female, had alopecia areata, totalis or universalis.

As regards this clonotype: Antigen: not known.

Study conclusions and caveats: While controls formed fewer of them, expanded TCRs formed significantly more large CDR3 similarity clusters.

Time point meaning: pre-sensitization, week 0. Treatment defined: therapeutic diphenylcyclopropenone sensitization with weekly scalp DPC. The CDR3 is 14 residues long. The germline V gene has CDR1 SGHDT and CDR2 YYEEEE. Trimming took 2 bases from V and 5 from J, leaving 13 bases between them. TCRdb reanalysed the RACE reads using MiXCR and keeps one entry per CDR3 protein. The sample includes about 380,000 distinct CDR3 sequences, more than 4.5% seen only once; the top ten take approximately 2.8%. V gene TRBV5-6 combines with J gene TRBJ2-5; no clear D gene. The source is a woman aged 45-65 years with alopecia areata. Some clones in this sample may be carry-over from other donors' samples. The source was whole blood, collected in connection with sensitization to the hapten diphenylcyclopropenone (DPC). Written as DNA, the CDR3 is TGTGCCAGCAGCTTCAGTGTACAGTTCGAGACCCAGTACTTC. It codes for CASSFSVQFETQYF.